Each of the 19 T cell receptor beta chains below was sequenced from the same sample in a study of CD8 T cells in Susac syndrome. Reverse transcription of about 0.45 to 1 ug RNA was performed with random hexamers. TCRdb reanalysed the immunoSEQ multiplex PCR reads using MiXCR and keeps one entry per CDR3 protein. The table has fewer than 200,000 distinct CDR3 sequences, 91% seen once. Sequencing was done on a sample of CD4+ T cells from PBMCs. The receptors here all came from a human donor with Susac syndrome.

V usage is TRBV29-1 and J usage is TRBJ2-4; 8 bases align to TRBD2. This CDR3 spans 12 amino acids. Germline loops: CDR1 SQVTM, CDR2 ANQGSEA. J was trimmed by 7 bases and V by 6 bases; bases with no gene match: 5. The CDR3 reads CSVSGGPNIQYF. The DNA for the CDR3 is TGCAGCGTCTCGGGAGGGCCGAACATTCAGTACTTC.

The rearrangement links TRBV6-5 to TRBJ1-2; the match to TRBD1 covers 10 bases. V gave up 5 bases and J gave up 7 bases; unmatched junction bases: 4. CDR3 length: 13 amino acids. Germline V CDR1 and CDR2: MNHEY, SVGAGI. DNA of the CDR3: TGTGCCAGCAGTGGACAGGGGGTTTTTGGCTACACCTTC. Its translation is CASSGQGVFGYTF.

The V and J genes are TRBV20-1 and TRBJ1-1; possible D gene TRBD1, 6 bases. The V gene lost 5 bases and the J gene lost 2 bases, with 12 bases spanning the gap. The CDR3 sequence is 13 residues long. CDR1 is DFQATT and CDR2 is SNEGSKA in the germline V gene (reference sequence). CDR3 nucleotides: TGCAGTGCTTACAGGGTCGAAAACACTGAAGCTTTCTTT. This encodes CSAYRVENTEAFF.

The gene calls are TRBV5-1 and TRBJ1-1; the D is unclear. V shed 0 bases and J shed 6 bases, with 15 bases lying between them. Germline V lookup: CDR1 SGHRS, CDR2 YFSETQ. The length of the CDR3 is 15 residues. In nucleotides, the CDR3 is TGCGCCAGCAGCTTGGAGGGTGTCTCGAAACCTGAAGCTTTCTTT. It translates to CASSLEGVSKPEAFF.

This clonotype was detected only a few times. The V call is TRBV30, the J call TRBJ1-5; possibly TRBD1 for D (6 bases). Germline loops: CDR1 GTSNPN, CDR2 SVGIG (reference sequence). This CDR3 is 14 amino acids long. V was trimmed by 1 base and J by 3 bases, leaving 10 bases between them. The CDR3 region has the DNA TGTGCCTGGAGTGGGCAGGGGTACAATCAGCCCCAGCATTTT. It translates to CAWSGQGYNQPQHF.

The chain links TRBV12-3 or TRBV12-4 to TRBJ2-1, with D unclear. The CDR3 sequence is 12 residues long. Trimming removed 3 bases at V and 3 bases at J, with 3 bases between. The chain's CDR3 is CASSLDYNEQFF. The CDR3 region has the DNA TGTGCCAGCAGTTTGGACTACAATGAGCAGTTCTTC.

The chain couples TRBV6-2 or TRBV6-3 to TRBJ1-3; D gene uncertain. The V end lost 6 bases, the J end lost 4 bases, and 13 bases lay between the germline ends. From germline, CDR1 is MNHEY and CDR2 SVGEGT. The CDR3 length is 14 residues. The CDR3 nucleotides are TGTGCCAGCAGCGCTCAGATTGGGGGAAACACCATATATTTT. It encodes CASSAQIGGNTIYF.

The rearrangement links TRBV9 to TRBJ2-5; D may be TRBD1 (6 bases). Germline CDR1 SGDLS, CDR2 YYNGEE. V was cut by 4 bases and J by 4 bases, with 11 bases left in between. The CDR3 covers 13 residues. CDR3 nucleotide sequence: TGTGCCAGCAGCTCAGGGGTGGTAGAGACCCAGTACTTC. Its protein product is CASSSGVVETQYF.

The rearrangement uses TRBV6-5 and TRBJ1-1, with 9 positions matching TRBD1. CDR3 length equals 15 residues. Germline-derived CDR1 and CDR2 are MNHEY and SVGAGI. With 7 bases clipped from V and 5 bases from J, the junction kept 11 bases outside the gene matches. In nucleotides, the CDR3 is TGTGCCAGCAAGACGGCCGGGACAGGGAAAACTGAAGCTTTCTTT. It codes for CASKTAGTGKTEAFF.

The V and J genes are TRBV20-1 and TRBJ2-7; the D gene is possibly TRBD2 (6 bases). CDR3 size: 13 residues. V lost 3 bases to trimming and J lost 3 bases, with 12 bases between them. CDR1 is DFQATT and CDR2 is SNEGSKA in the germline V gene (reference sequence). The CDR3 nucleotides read TGCAGTGCTAGTTCGGAGGGTGGCTACGAGCAGTACTTC. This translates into CSASSEGGYEQYF.

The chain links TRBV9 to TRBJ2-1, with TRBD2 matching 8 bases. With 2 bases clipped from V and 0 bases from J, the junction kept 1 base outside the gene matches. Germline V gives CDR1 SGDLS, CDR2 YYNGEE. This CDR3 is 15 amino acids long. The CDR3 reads CASSVLAGSYNEQFF. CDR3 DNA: TGTGCCAGCAGCGTTCTAGCGGGCTCCTACAATGAGCAGTTCTTC.

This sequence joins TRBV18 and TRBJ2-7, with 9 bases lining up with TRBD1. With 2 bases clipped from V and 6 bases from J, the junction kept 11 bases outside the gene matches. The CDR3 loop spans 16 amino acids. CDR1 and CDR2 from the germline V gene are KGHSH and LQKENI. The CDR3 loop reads CASSPVPRDRVGEQYF. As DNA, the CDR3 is TGTGCCAGCTCACCAGTACCCCGGGACAGGGTCGGCGAGCAGTACTTC.

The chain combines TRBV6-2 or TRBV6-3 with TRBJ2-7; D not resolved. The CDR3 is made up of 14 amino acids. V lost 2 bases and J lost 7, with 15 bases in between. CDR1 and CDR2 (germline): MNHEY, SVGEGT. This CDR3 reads CASSYVGSYVEQYF. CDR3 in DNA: TGTGCCAGCAGTTACGTGGGGTCCTACGTTGAGCAGTACTTC.

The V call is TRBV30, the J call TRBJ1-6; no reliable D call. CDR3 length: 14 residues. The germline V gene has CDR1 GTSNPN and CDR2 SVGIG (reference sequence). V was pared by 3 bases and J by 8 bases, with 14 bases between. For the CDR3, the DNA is TGTGCCTGGAGAGTATCCGGGGAACATTCACCCCTCCACTTT. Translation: CAWRVSGEHSPLHF.

Here the CDR3 DNA reads TGTGCCAGCTCTCCCGACAGGAATCAGCCCCAGCATTTT. Protein: CASSPDRNQPQHF. The rearrangement uses TRBV18 and TRBJ1-5, with a possible D match to TRBD1 (6 bases). The CDR3 is 13 residues long. V was shortened by 6 bases and J by 4 bases, with 10 bases between the two germline ends. Germline V lookup: CDR1 KGHSH, CDR2 LQKENI.

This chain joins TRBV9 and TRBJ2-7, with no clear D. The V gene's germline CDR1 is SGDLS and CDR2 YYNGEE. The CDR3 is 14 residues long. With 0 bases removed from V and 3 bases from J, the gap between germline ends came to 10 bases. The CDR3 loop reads CASSVVRAHYEQYF. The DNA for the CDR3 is TGTGCCAGCAGCGTAGTAAGGGCACACTACGAGCAGTACTTC.

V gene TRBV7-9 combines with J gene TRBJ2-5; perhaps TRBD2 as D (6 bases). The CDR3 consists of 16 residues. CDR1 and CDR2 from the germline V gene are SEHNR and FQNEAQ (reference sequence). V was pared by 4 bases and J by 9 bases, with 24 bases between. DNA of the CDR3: TGTGCCAGCAGCTCCGATGGGCCGGGAGAATGGCGTTCCCAGTACTTC. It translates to CASSSDGPGEWRSQYF. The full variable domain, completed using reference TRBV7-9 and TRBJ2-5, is DTGVSQNPRHKITKRGQNVTFRCDPISEHNRLYWYRQTLGQGPEFLTYFQNEAQLEKSRLLSDRFSAERPKGSFSTLEIQRTEQGDSAMYLCASSSDGPGEWRSQYFGPGTRLLVL.

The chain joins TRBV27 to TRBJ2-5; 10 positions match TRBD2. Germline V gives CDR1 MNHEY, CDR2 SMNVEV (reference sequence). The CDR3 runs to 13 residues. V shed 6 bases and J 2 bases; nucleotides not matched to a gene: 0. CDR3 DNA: TGTGCCAGCAGAGCGGGGGGGCAAGAGACCCAGTACTTC. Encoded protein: CASRAGGQETQYF.

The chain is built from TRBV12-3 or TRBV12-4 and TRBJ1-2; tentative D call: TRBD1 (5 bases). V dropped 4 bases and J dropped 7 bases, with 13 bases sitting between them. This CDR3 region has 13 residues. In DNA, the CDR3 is TGTGCCAGCAGTTCGTCCAGGGTGGGTGGCTACACCTTC. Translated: CASSSSRVGGYTF.